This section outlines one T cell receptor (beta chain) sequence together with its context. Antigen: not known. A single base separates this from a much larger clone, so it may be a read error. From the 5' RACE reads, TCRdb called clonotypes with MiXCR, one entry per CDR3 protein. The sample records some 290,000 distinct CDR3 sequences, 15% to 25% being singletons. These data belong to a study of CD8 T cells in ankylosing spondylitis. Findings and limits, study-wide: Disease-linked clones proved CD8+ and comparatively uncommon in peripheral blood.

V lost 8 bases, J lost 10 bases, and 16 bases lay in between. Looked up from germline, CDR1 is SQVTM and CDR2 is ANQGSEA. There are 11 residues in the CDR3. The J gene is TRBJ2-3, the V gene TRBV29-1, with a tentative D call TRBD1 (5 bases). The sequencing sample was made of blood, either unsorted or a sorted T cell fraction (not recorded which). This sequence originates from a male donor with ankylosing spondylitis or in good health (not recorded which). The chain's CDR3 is CSMRLQDAQYF. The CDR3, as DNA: TGCAGCATGCGATTACAGGATGCGCAGTATTTT.